The 28 T cell receptor beta chains below come from one sample, sequenced in a study of breast tumors, draining lymph nodes, adjacent tissues. TCRdb called the multiplex PCR reads again in MiXCR, with one record for every CDR3 protein. The sample lists approximately 280,000 distinct CDR3 sequences, around 31% occurring once. Breast cancer patients provided tissue from their axillary draining lymph nodes. Sequencing was carried out using axillary lymph node tissue. The receptor source for this set is a female donor with breast cancer. Some clones in this sample may be carry-over from other donors' samples.

This clonotype was recorded many times. The chain employs TRBV11-2 and TRBJ2-7, with 9 bases fitting TRBD2. Per the germline V gene, CDR1 is SGHAT and CDR2 is FQNNGV. CDR3 size: 13 residues. With V trimmed by 3 bases and J by 6 bases, 3 bases remained unmatched. The CDR3, as DNA: TGTGCCAGCAGCTTCGCGGGGGGGGCCGAGCAGTACTTC. Protein: CASSFAGGAEQYF.

Many counts were recorded for this clonotype. The chain combines TRBV20-1 with TRBJ2-3; D uncertain. Trimming shortened V by 6 bases and J by 1 base, and 14 bases separated the two germline ends. The CDR3 covers 14 residues. Germline V gene sequence: CDR1 DFQATT, CDR2 SNEGSKA (reference sequence). The CDR3 region is CSAPRRRGTDTQYF. Here the CDR3 DNA reads TGCAGTGCCCCGCGCAGACGGGGCACAGATACGCAGTATTTT.

This clonotype was recorded at least ten times. This sequence joins TRBV15 and TRBJ2-1; 8 bases are shared with TRBD2. The CDR3 length is 13 residues. CDR1 is LNHNV and CDR2 is YYDKDF in the germline V gene (reference sequence). V shed 6 bases, J shed 9 bases, and the junction held 7 bases outside the gene matches. DNA of the CDR3: TGTGCCACCAGTAGCGGGAATCTGGGTGAGCAGTTCTTC. Amino acids: CATSSGNLGEQFF.

With regard to this clonotype: The junction differs from germline at one of its ends, possibly a read error. The chain has TRBV10-3 and TRBJ2-1, with 7 bases fitting TRBD2. The CDR3 extends over 12 amino acids. Germline lookup yields CDR1 ENHRY and CDR2 SYGVKD. In DNA form, the CDR3 reads TGTGCCATCAAGGGCGGGAGCAAAGAGCCATTCTTT. Its translation: CAIKGGSKEPFF.

This clonotype was seen at least ten times. V gene TRBV11-2 combines with J gene TRBJ1-3; 9 bases are a match to TRBD1. This CDR3 is built from 16 residues. Germline CDR1 reads SGHAT; CDR2 reads FQNNGV. V was clipped by 5 bases and J by 4 bases; unmatched bases: 9. The CDR3 nucleotides are TGTGCCAGCAGCCCGCCCGGGACAGGGAAGGGAAACACCATATATTTT. Protein sequence: CASSPPGTGKGNTIYF.

Comment on this clonotype: The junction departs from germline at one end; a sequencing error may be responsible. The V call is TRBV7-7, the J call TRBJ2-1, with TRBD2 identical over 12 bases. Germline V gene lookup returns CDR1 SSHAT and CDR2 FNYEAQ (reference sequence). This CDR3 region has 18 residues. The CDR3 DNA sequence: TGTGCTAGCAGCTCGACCCAAGGGACTAGCGGGTCCTACAATGAGCAGTTCTTC. Its protein is CASSSTQGTSGSYNEQFF.

This clonotype was found a few times. A much larger clone lies one base from this, so it may be a read error. The J gene is TRBJ1-5, the V gene TRBV20-1; D ambiguous. The CDR3 runs to 13 residues. Germline assignment: CDR1 DFQATT and CDR2 SNEGSKA (reference sequence). CDR3 loop: CSTREDSNQPQHF. As DNA, the CDR3 is TGCAGTACTAGGGAGGATAGCAATCAGCCCCAGCATTTT.

This rearrangement joins TRBV10-3 to TRBJ2-3; TRBD2 matches 9 bases. With V trimmed by 4 bases and J by 0 bases, 5 bases remained unmatched. Germline V gene lookup returns CDR1 ENHRY and CDR2 SYGVKD. The CDR3 contains 16 residues. CDR3 loop: CAISGASGRSTDTQYF. The CDR3 nucleotides read TGTGCCATCAGTGGGGCCAGCGGGAGGAGCACAGATACGCAGTATTTT.

This clonotype occurred a few times. A read error may explain this, as a much larger clone is one base away. The CDR3 carries no conserved terminal phenylalanine or tryptophan, so it likely arises from a read error. The chain is built from TRBV4-3 and TRBJ2-7, with D unclear. Germline V gene lookup returns CDR1 LGHNA and CDR2 YSLEER. Trimming cost V 0 bases and J 2 bases, with 8 bases left between them. CDR3 length: 14 residues. The CDR3 DNA reads TGCGCCAGCAGCCAAGATAGAGCGACCTACGAGCAGTACTCC. Translated: CASSQDRATYEQYS.

This clonotype showed up many times. The chain links TRBV20-1 to TRBJ2-7; perhaps TRBD2 as D (6 bases). Trimming stripped 5 bases from V and 2 bases from J, with 16 bases between. There are 14 residues in the CDR3. Germline V CDR1 and CDR2: DFQATT, SNEGSKA (reference sequence). The CDR3: CSASSQLAPYEQYF. In DNA, the CDR3 is TGCAGTGCTTCATCCCAACTAGCCCCCTACGAGCAGTACTTC.

This clonotype appeared many times. This chain joins TRBV20-1 and TRBJ2-1, with a tentative D call TRBD2 (6 bases). CDR3 size: 16 residues. Deletions cut 2 bases from V and 12 bases from J, with 26 bases between. The germline CDR1 and CDR2 sequences are DFQATT and SNEGSKA (reference sequence). The CDR3 sequence is CSARSPRGLSGEGQFF. The CDR3 bases are TGCAGTGCTAGATCCCCTCGGGGACTCTCGGGGGAAGGGCAGTTCTTC.

There are a few counts of this clonotype. J is TRBJ2-7 and V is TRBV12-3 or TRBV12-4, with D tentatively TRBD1 (5 bases). CDR3 length: 15 residues. V lost 3 bases and J lost 0, with 12 bases in between. The CDR3: CASSFPGLSSYEQYF. As DNA, the CDR3 is TGTGCCAGCAGTTTCCCAGGGTTGAGCTCCTACGAGCAGTACTTC.

This clonotype was observed once. V gene TRBV19 combines with J gene TRBJ2-1; 8 bases line up with TRBD1. V lost 6 bases, J lost 8 bases, and 6 bases stayed unmatched. Germline V CDR1 and CDR2: LNHDA, SQIVND (reference sequence). This CDR3 is 13 amino acids long. CDR3 amino acids: CASRGQASDEQFF. As DNA, the CDR3 is TGTGCCAGTAGGGGACAGGCTAGCGATGAGCAGTTCTTC.

This clonotype was recorded a few times. This chain connects TRBV12-3 or TRBV12-4 to TRBJ2-2; 10 bases agree with TRBD2. This CDR3 comprises 18 residues. V dropped 6 bases and J dropped 4; count of bases not matched to a gene: 14. The CDR3 bases are TGTGCCAGCAGCCCACGGGCTAGCGGGAGTCTGGGCACCGGGGAGCTGTTTTTT. Translating it yields CASSPRASGSLGTGELFF.

Details on this clonotype: No conserved phenylalanine or tryptophan ends this CDR3, so it is likely a read error. CDR3 amino acids: CASSLRDTDSYTS. For the CDR3, the DNA is TGTGCCAGCAGCCTCCGGGACACAGATAGCTACACCTCC. The chain couples TRBV14 to TRBJ1-2; a possible D gene is TRBD1 (6 bases). CDR1 SGHDN and CDR2 FVKESK come from the germline V gene. CDR3 length: 13 residues. Trimming removed 4 bases from V and 9 bases from J, with 15 bases in between.

This clonotype appeared once. The V and J genes are TRBV6-5 and TRBJ2-7, with 8 positions matching TRBD2. Germline loops: CDR1 MNHEY, CDR2 SVGAGI. V was clipped by 6 bases and J by 4 bases; unmatched bases: 11. The CDR3 contains 15 residues. CDR3 residues: CASRHSGSIRYEQYF. CDR3 sequence (DNA): TGTGCCAGCAGGCACAGCGGGAGCATACGGTACGAGCAGTACTTC.

A word on this clonotype: Being one base from a much bigger clone, this may be a read error. The CDR3 does not end in the conserved phenylalanine or tryptophan, so this is likely a read error. The chain recombines TRBV19 with TRBJ2-7; 7 bases match TRBD1. V gave up 2 bases and J gave up 3 bases; unmatched junction bases: 10. The CDR3 has 16 amino acids. Germline CDR1 reads LNHDA; CDR2 reads SQIVND (reference sequence). The CDR3 protein is CASSINLGDRGYEQYS. CDR3 sequence (DNA): TGTGCCAGTAGTATAAATCTAGGGGACAGAGGCTACGAGCAGTACTCC.

V and J are TRBV5-1 and TRBJ2-2; weak D call: TRBD1 (5 bases). From germline, CDR1 is SGHRS and CDR2 YFSETQ. Trimming pared 0 bases from V and 0 bases from J, leaving 12 bases between. The CDR3 spans 17 residues. Here the CDR3 reads CASSLGRGCANTGELFF. CDR3 DNA sequence: TGCGCCAGCAGCTTGGGAAGGGGCTGTGCGAACACCGGGGAGCTGTTTTTT.

This clonotype appeared many times. This chain connects TRBV9 to TRBJ1-6, with D unresolved. The CDR3 has 15 residues. Germline CDR1 reads SGDLS; CDR2 reads YYNGEE. V shed 0 bases and J shed 7 bases, with 11 bases lying between them. The CDR3 region is CASSVDTGKNSPLHF. CDR3 nucleotides: TGTGCCAGCAGCGTAGACACGGGAAAGAATTCACCCCTCCACTTT.

This chain links TRBV19 with TRBJ2-3, with 7 bases aligning to TRBD2. This CDR3 region has 14 residues. The junction had 6 bases not matched to a gene; V was cut back by 7 bases and J by 2 bases. Per germline, CDR1 LNHDA and CDR2 SQIVND (reference sequence). For the CDR3, the DNA is TGTGCCAGTAAGCCTAGCGGATTCACAGATACGCAGTATTTT. Its translation is CASKPSGFTDTQYF.

This chain joins TRBV3-1 and TRBJ2-1; 8 bases match TRBD2. The length of the CDR3 is 13 residues. Germline V gene data show CDR1 as LGHDT and CDR2 as YNNKEL (reference sequence). Trimming cost V 0 bases and J 13 bases; bases outside gene matches: 5. CDR3 loop: CASSQEGTRKQFF. For the CDR3, the DNA is TGTGCCAGCAGCCAAGAAGGGACTAGAAAACAGTTCTTC.

This clonotype occurred many times. The V gene is TRBV12-3 or TRBV12-4, the J gene TRBJ2-5; D unresolved. The CDR3 is 12 amino acids. The V end was cut by 5 bases, the J end by 4 bases, with 8 bases between. The CDR3 sequence: CASSLKVETQYF. As DNA, the CDR3 is TGTGCCAGCAGTCTTAAGGTAGAGACCCAGTACTTC.

The chain has TRBV5-1 and TRBJ1-2; tentative D call: TRBD1 (5 bases). The CDR3 contains 16 residues. Germline CDR1 SGHRS, CDR2 YFSETQ. Trimming left V 1 base short and J 3 bases short, with 16 bases between. The CDR3 DNA follows: TGCGCCAGCAGCTTGAGTAGCGGGGGTTCCGACTATGGCTACACCTTC. The encoded protein is CASSLSSGGSDYGYTF.

As to this clonotype: Compared with germline, one end of the junction differs, possibly owing to a read error. The chain combines TRBV7-6 with TRBJ1-2, with 8 bases identical to TRBD1. Germline CDR1 SGHVS, CDR2 FNYEAQ. The CDR3 is 13 amino acids. The CDR3 loop reads CASSYGQGRGYTF. The CDR3 coding sequence is TGCGCCAGCAGCTACGGACAGGGACGTGGCTACACCTTC.

This clonotype came up many times. V is TRBV20-1 and J is TRBJ1-2, with no clear D. Trimming left V 1 base short and J 4 bases short, with 16 bases between. This CDR3 contains 15 residues. Germline V gene data show CDR1 as DFQATT and CDR2 as SNEGSKA (reference sequence). CDR3 sequence reads: CSARGTLEGSYGYTF. Written as DNA, the CDR3 is TGCAGTGCTAGAGGGACCCTTGAGGGTTCCTATGGCTACACCTTC.

This clonotype was seen a handful of times. Since a much larger clone is just one base distant, this may be a read error. The chain has TRBV5-8 and TRBJ2-6; D perhaps matches TRBD1 (6 bases). The length of the CDR3 is 14 residues. The germline V gene has CDR1 SGHTS and CDR2 YDEGEE. In DNA form, the CDR3 reads TGTGCCATGCTAACAGGGTCTGCGGCCAACGTCCTGACTTTC. It yields the protein CAMLTGSAANVLTF.

This clonotype was recorded many times. V is TRBV7-6 and J is TRBJ2-7; D perhaps matches TRBD2 (6 bases). V was shortened by 8 bases and J by 1 base, with 6 bases between the two germline ends. Germline V gene sequence: CDR1 SGHVS, CDR2 FNYEAQ. CDR3 size: 11 residues. The CDR3, as DNA: TGTGCCAGCGGGACTTCCTACGAGCAGTACTTC. Translating it yields CASGTSYEQYF.

The chain recombines TRBV29-1 with TRBJ1-1, with D possibly being TRBD1 (5 bases). Germline V CDR1 and CDR2: SQVTM, ANQGSEA. The CDR3 length is 13 residues. Between the trimmed V and J ends, which lost 8 bases and 1 base, there was a span of 14 bases. Here the CDR3 DNA reads TGCAGCTTGGAACAGGCCTGGAACACTGAAGCTTTCTTT. This gives the protein CSLEQAWNTEAFF.